The present entry profiles one T cell receptor (beta chain) with its context. Its target is not known. These data come from a study of cytomegalovirus exposure and HLA in healthy donors. Whole-study results and caveats: A classifier reportedly called cytomegalovirus status with high sensitivity and specificity. TCR beta chains numbering approximately 150 were designated cytomegalovirus-associated. Among TCR sequences, most were rare, though some public TCRs appeared in many donors.

The V and J ends lost 6 bases and 3 bases, in that order; junction bases with no gene match: 10. Germline CDR1 and CDR2: SGDLS and YYNGEE. This CDR3 is 15 amino acids long. Data came from immunoSEQ multiplex PCR; TCRdb stores just in-frame clones and leaves some out. The sample carries about 140,000 clones, just over 85% recorded once. Sequences were obtained from PBMCs. The TCR comes from a woman between 18 and 29 years old in good health and CMV-seropositive. The genes are TRBV9 and TRBJ2-7; the match to TRBD1 covers 9 bases. The CDR3 is CASTRVGTGYYEQYF. In nucleotides, the CDR3 is TGTGCCAGCACTAGAGTTGGGACAGGGTACTACGAGCAGTACTTC.